The 20 T cell receptor beta chains presented below share a single source sample, sequenced in a study of cytomegalovirus exposure and HLA in healthy donors. A multiplex PCR was run with 60 Vbeta primers and 13 Jbeta primers. Assay used: immunoSEQ multiplex PCR; TCRdb lists only in-frame clones, some missing. The table has 85,000 to 120,000 clones, roughly four fifths seen once. The sequenced sample consisted of PBMCs. The receptors come from a male donor in good health and CMV-seropositive.

This clone was recorded a few times. A read error may produce the germline difference seen at one junction end. The chain recombines TRBV7-9 with TRBJ2-7, with TRBD1 matching 7 bases. CDR3 length equals 15 residues. Germline-derived CDR1 and CDR2 are SEHNR and FQNEAQ (reference sequence). The CDR3 sequence: CSSSLERGGKNEQYF. CDR3 in DNA: TGTTCCAGCAGCTTAGAAAGAGGGGGCAAGAACGAGCAGTACTTC.

The V gene is TRBV11-2, the J gene TRBJ2-1; D perhaps matches TRBD2 (6 bases). Germline loops: CDR1 SGHAT, CDR2 FQNNGV. Trimming shortened V by 2 bases and J by 4 bases, and 15 bases separated the two germline ends. This CDR3 has 16 residues. The CDR3 loop reads CASSLNRDGGYNEQFF. The DNA for the CDR3 is TGTGCCAGCAGCTTAAACCGGGACGGGGGATACAATGAGCAGTTCTTC.

The V call is TRBV7-3, the J call TRBJ2-1; the match to TRBD2 covers 8 bases. The CDR3 spans 15 residues. The trim removed 5 bases at V and 9 bases at J, leaving 12 bases unmatched. The germline V gene has CDR1 SGHTA and CDR2 FQGTGA. CDR3 region: CASSARREAWGEQFF. The CDR3 DNA reads as TGTGCCAGCAGCGCTAGGCGGGAGGCTTGGGGTGAGCAGTTCTTC.

This clone was found a few times. This chain joins TRBV5-1 and TRBJ2-1; 12 nucleotides match TRBD2. The V and J ends lost 4 bases and 6 bases, in that order; junction bases with no gene match: 5. The germline gives CDR1 SGHRS, CDR2 YFSETQ. The CDR3 totals 15 residues. The CDR3 reads CASSPGLAGSNEQFF. The CDR3 DNA is TGCGCCAGCAGCCCCGGACTAGCGGGAAGCAATGAGCAGTTCTTC.

This clone was seen more than once but under ten times. This chain uses TRBV4-3 with TRBJ1-3; tentative D call: TRBD1 (6 bases). The V end lost 10 bases, the J end lost 3 bases, and 13 bases lay between the germline ends. Per the germline V gene, CDR1 is LGHNA and CDR2 is YSLEER. The CDR3 is 13 residues long. CDR3: CAIFRGSGNTIYF. In DNA form, the CDR3 reads TGCGCCATCTTCAGGGGAAGTGGAAACACCATATATTTT.

The gene calls are TRBV18 and TRBJ1-1; D is possibly TRBD1 (6 bases). CDR3 size: 14 residues. Germline-derived CDR1 and CDR2 are KGHSH and LQKENI. The V and J ends lost 6 bases and 1 base respectively, with 12 bases between them. The CDR3 protein is CASSGQQGNTEAFF. CDR3 coding DNA: TGTGCCAGCTCGGGCCAACAGGGGAACACTGAAGCTTTCTTT.

The chain joins TRBV15 to TRBJ2-1, with D perhaps TRBD2 (6 bases). This CDR3 contains 14 residues. Trimming left V 1 base short and J 9 bases short, with 13 bases between. Germline-derived CDR1 and CDR2 are LNHNV and YYDKDF (reference sequence). CDR3 loop: CATSRGLAGGEQFF. The CDR3 DNA is TGTGCCACCAGCAGAGGACTCGCCGGGGGTGAGCAGTTCTTC.

The chain uses TRBV7-6 and TRBJ1-1; D is undetermined. The CDR3 is 13 amino acids. The V gene lost 1 base and the J gene lost 4 bases, with 7 bases spanning the gap. Germline V gene sequence: CDR1 SGHVS, CDR2 FNYEAQ. DNA for the CDR3: TGTGCCAGCAGCTTAGGCTTAGCCACTGAAGCTTTCTTT. It translates to CASSLGLATEAFF.

This clone turned up a few times. This chain links TRBV25-1 with TRBJ2-1, with 8 bases that match TRBD2. Trimming took 1 base from V and 7 from J; bases not matched to a gene: 12. There are 17 residues in the CDR3. Germline CDR1 reads MGHDK; CDR2 reads SYGVNS. The CDR3 sequence: CASSESQGSGISNEQFF. In DNA form, the CDR3 reads TGTGCCAGCAGTGAATCGCAGGGTAGCGGGATCTCGAATGAGCAGTTCTTC.

This sequence joins TRBV4-2 and TRBJ1-5; possibly TRBD1 for D (6 bases). Germline assignment: CDR1 LGHNA and CDR2 YNFKEQ. The V gene lost 0 bases and the J gene lost 9 bases, with 12 bases spanning the gap. The CDR3 is 14 residues long. CDR3 coding DNA: TGTGCCAGCAGCCAAGATGACAGGAGCAGGCCCCAGCATTTT. Its protein product is CASSQDDRSRPQHF.

V usage is TRBV9 and J usage is TRBJ2-3; D is undetermined. This CDR3 has 15 residues. V gave up 1 base and J gave up 0 bases, with 9 bases separating them. CDR1 and CDR2 from the germline V gene are SGDLS and YYNGEE. CDR3 DNA: TGTGCCAGCAGCGTACAAGACTCTAGCACAGATACGCAGTATTTT. Amino acids: CASSVQDSSTDTQYF.

The rearrangement uses TRBV2 and TRBJ1-4; maybe TRBD1 (5 bases). This CDR3 is built from 14 residues. V lost 4 bases, J lost 8 bases, and 14 bases lay in between. Germline CDR1 reads SNHLY; CDR2 reads FYNNEI. CDR3 coding DNA: TGTGCCAGCAGTGTTCAGGGAATTGGGGAAAAACTGTTTTTT. This sequence encodes CASSVQGIGEKLFF.

The chain carries TRBV7-2 and TRBJ2-1, with 12 bases identical to TRBD2. Per the germline V gene, CDR1 is SGHTA and CDR2 is FQGNSA. CDR3 length: 15 residues. The ends lost 1 base at V and 12 bases at J; junction bases unmatched: 7. CDR3 sequence reads: CASSLVLAGGSAQFF. The CDR3 DNA sequence: TGTGCCAGCAGCTTAGTCCTAGCGGGAGGGTCCGCGCAGTTCTTC.

There are a few counts of this clone. This rearrangement joins TRBV2 to TRBJ2-4, with D perhaps TRBD1 (5 bases). Trimming took 2 bases from V and 2 from J, leaving 7 bases between them. Per the germline V gene, CDR1 is SNHLY and CDR2 is FYNNEI. The CDR3 contains 14 residues. The CDR3 region has the DNA TGTGCCAGCAGTGAACAGGGAACCAAAAACATTCAGTACTTC. Residues: CASSEQGTKNIQYF.

J is TRBJ2-1 and V is TRBV6-5, with D uncertain. Trimming left V 7 bases short and J 4 bases short, with 8 bases between. From germline, CDR1 is MNHEY and CDR2 SVGAGI. This CDR3 is built from 12 residues. CDR3 nucleotides: TGTGCCAGCACTTCAGATTACAATGAGCAGTTCTTC. Residues: CASTSDYNEQFF.

The genes are TRBV7-3 and TRBJ2-5, with 11 bases identical to TRBD1. CDR3 length equals 16 residues. With 5 bases clipped from V and 2 bases from J, the junction kept 7 bases outside the gene matches. The germline gives CDR1 SGHTA, CDR2 FQGTGA. The DNA for the CDR3 is TGTGCCAGCAGCCCCAAGGGGACAGGGGGGCAAGAGACCCAGTACTTC. Its translation: CASSPKGTGGQETQYF.

This sequence joins TRBV28 and TRBJ2-3, with D perhaps TRBD2 (5 bases). In germline, CDR1 is MDHEN, CDR2 SYDVKM. V lost 5 bases, J lost 1 base, and 13 bases lay in between. The CDR3 covers 15 residues. CDR3 DNA sequence: TGTGCCAGCAGTAGCCGACGGGGTGGCACAGATACGCAGTATTTT. Encoded protein: CASSSRRGGTDTQYF.

The rearrangement links TRBV18 to TRBJ2-3; D perhaps matches TRBD1 (6 bases). The germline V and J ends were trimmed by 2 bases and 0 bases, with 6 bases remaining between them. In germline, CDR1 is KGHSH, CDR2 LQKENI. The length of the CDR3 is 14 residues. CDR3 loop: CASSPGQSTDTQYF. The CDR3, as DNA: TGTGCCAGCTCACCAGGACAGAGCACAGATACGCAGTATTTT.

The chain is built from TRBV5-1 and TRBJ1-2, with D perhaps matching TRBD1 (6 bases). CDR1 and CDR2 (germline): SGHRS, YFSETQ. Trimming stripped 2 bases from V and 0 bases from J, with 11 bases between. The CDR3 is made up of 15 amino acids. CDR3 sequence: CASSFGGQTNYGYTF. The CDR3 coding sequence is TGCGCCAGCAGCTTCGGCGGACAGACTAACTATGGCTACACCTTC.

The chain employs TRBV18 and TRBJ1-4; TRBD1 agrees at 10 bases. Germline V gene sequence: CDR1 KGHSH, CDR2 LQKENI. The CDR3 consists of 18 residues. V shed 3 bases and J 2 bases; nucleotides not matched to a gene: 9. The CDR3 nucleotides read TGTGCCAGCTCACCTCCGGGACAGGGGTCGCCCACTAATGAAAAACTGTTTTTT. Translated: CASSPPGQGSPTNEKLFF.